One sample yielded the 13 T cell receptor beta chains listed below, sequenced in a study of blood T cell repertoires in COVID-19. The repertoire was sequenced with immunoSEQ multiplex PCR; TCRdb's copy has only in-frame clones and lacks some. The table lists roughly 73,000 clones, 75% to 80% of them singletons. Sequencing used peripheral blood. Every receptor here comes from a human donor in a cohort sampled during active COVID-19.

This chain joins TRBV9 and TRBJ1-1; TRBD1 is a possible D gene (6 bases). The length of the CDR3 is 15 residues. Deletions cut 0 bases from V and 2 bases from J, with 11 bases between. The germline V gene encodes CDR1 SGDLS and CDR2 YYNGEE. DNA of the CDR3: TGTGCCAGCAGCGTAGTAGGGGGAACCAACACTGAAGCTTTCTTT. Amino acid sequence: CASSVVGGTNTEAFF.

This chain joins TRBV4-1 and TRBJ2-7; TRBD2 matches at 16 bases. Germline loops: CDR1 MGHRA, CDR2 YSYEKL. V was pared by 3 bases and J by 3 bases, with 14 bases of the junction left unmatched. CDR3 size: 20 residues. The CDR3 loop reads CASSQTLGLAGGELVYEQYF. The CDR3 coding sequence is TGCGCCAGCAGCCAGACGTTGGGACTAGCGGGAGGGGAGCTTGTCTACGAGCAGTACTTC.

V gene TRBV7-9 combines with J gene TRBJ1-1; 8 bases are a match to TRBD1. The germline gives CDR1 SEHNR, CDR2 FQNEAQ (reference sequence). The CDR3 sequence is 14 residues long. J lost 5 bases, V lost 5 bases, and 7 bases had no gene match. The CDR3 DNA reads as TGTGCCAGCAGCACCAGGGGGCGCCGGACTGAAGCTTTCTTT. Protein sequence: CASSTRGRRTEAFF.

This chain connects TRBV28 to TRBJ1-4; D is undetermined. The CDR3 has 15 residues. Germline values: CDR1 MDHEN, CDR2 SYDVKM. The V end was cut by 0 bases, the J end by 8 bases, with 13 bases between. CDR3: CASSLWGRGQEKLFF. The DNA for the CDR3 is TGTGCCAGCAGTTTATGGGGCCGGGGTCAAGAAAAACTGTTTTTT.

The gene calls are TRBV12-3 or TRBV12-4 and TRBJ1-2; D may be TRBD1 (6 bases). The CDR3 covers 13 residues. With 6 bases removed from V and 8 bases from J, the gap between germline ends came to 16 bases. CDR3 DNA: TGTGCCAGCAGCCCCCGGACAGATTTAGGCTACACCTTC. Protein product: CASSPRTDLGYTF.

This chain joins TRBV10-3 and TRBJ1-4; D is possibly TRBD1 (6 bases). Trimming cost V 7 bases and J 8 bases, with 14 bases left between them. CDR1 ENHRY and CDR2 SYGVKD come from the germline V gene. This CDR3 has 13 amino acids. In DNA, the CDR3 is TGTGCCATCAATCAGGGGTCCGGGGAAAAACTGTTTTTT. Amino acids: CAINQGSGEKLFF.

The V call is TRBV6-5, the J call TRBJ1-4; no clear D gene. This CDR3 is built from 13 residues. The germline gives CDR1 MNHEY, CDR2 SVGAGI. The ends were cut back, 10 bases at V and 7 bases at J, with 16 bases in the middle. CDR3 in DNA: TGTGCCATCTCCCGGCGGTATGCTGAAAAACTGTTTTTT. Its protein product is CAISRRYAEKLFF.

The chain has TRBV6-2 or TRBV6-3 and TRBJ2-5, with D possibly being TRBD1 (6 bases). The CDR3 runs to 17 residues. CDR1 is MNHEY and CDR2 is SVGEGT in the germline V gene. The germline V and J ends were trimmed by 4 bases and 4 bases, with 22 bases remaining between them. For the CDR3, the DNA is TGTGCCAGCAGTTTCGGGACCTCCGGCCGAGGGGGAGAGACCCAGTACTTC. Protein: CASSFGTSGRGGETQYF.

The chain uses TRBV18 and TRBJ1-1; D perhaps matches TRBD1 (5 bases). V lost 5 bases and J 1 base, leaving 8 bases between the germline ends. The CDR3 has 13 amino acids. Germline lookup yields CDR1 KGHSH and CDR2 LQKENI. CDR3 bases: TGTGCCAGCTCAGGGCAGGGGAACACTGAAGCTTTCTTT. Translation gives CASSGQGNTEAFF.

A few counts support this clone. This sequence joins TRBV3-1 (or the pseudogene TRBV3-2) and TRBJ2-5; tentatively, D is TRBD2 (6 bases). Germline V gene lookup returns CDR1 LGHDT and CDR2 YNNKEL (reference sequence). V lost 1 base and J lost 7, with 7 bases in between. The CDR3 has 12 amino acids. CDR3 protein: CASSQGRVTQYF. CDR3 nucleotide sequence: TGTGCCAGCAGCCAAGGGAGGGTGACCCAGTACTTC.

The rearrangement uses TRBV2 and TRBJ2-3, with 9 bases identical to TRBD2. This CDR3 region has 14 residues. Germline trimming cut 7 bases from V and 4 bases from J; bases unmatched to any gene: 6. Germline CDR1 and CDR2: SNHLY and FYNNEI. CDR3 region: CASTTLAGPDTQYF. In DNA, the CDR3 is TGTGCCAGCACGACCCTAGCGGGACCAGATACGCAGTATTTT.

This clone has a handful of counts. This chain connects TRBV4-2 to TRBJ1-5; 8 bases align to TRBD1. Germline CDR1 LGHNA, CDR2 YNFKEQ. This CDR3 is built from 15 residues. The V gene end was trimmed by 4 bases and the J gene end by 3 bases; junction bases not matched to a gene: 5. CDR3 loop: CASSRRGQDNQPQHF. The CDR3 region has the DNA TGTGCCAGCAGCCGTCGGGGACAGGACAATCAGCCCCAGCATTTT.

V usage is TRBV3-1 (or the pseudogene TRBV3-2) and J usage is TRBJ2-7, with D possibly being TRBD1 (7 bases). CDR3 size: 16 residues. V lost 6 bases and J 3 bases, leaving 21 bases between the germline ends. Germline values: CDR1 LGHDT, CDR2 YNNKEL (reference sequence). The CDR3 sequence: CASRGGLAELFYEQYF. In DNA, the CDR3 is TGTGCCAGCAGAGGGGGCTTAGCGGAGCTGTTCTACGAGCAGTACTTC.